These T cell receptor beta chains were read from a single sample in a study of T-cell reconstitution after alpha-beta-depleted transplantation in children. One entry per CDR3 protein results from TCRdb running MiXCR on the PCR reads. The data contain fewer than 450,000 distinct CDR3 sequences, 16% of them singletons. The specimen was PBMCs, mostly from graft donor cells, collected 360 days after TCRalphabeta/CD19-depleted stem cell transplant. These receptors were taken from a male patient under 10 years old who had a stem cell transplant for acute lymphoblastic leukemia, so the T cells may come from the graft donor. CDR3s include the opening cysteine and the closing phenylalanine or tryptophan. A D gene is named only where the DNA matches it firmly. Size tells how often a clone was seen (once, few, many) or the class of an expanded clone, and some rows leave it out.

V: TRBV10-2
D: TRBD1
size: few
J: TRBJ1-1
DNA: TGCGCCAGCAGTGAGTCGACAGGGGCCACTGAAGCTTTCTTT
CDR3: CASSESTGATEAFF

V: TRBV20-1
D: TRBD1
size: many
J: TRBJ2-5
DNA: TGCAGTGCTAGACGGACAGGGAGAGAGACCCAGTACTTC
CDR3: CSARRTGRETQYF

V: TRBV20-1
D: TRBD2
size: -
J: TRBJ2-3
DNA: TGCAGTGCTTCTCCTCTAGCGGGAGTTGCAGATACGCAGTATTTT
CDR3: CSASPLAGVADTQYF

V: TRBV4-1
D: TRBD1
size: many
J: TRBJ1-2
DNA: TGCGCCAGCAGCCTTAGGACAGGGGGCTCTGGAGGCTACACCTTC
CDR3: CASSLRTGGSGGYTF

V: TRBV3-1
D: -
size: -
J: TRBJ2-2
DNA: TGTGCCAGCAGCCAAAACTCCGGCCTCCGAGGCACCGGGGAGCTGTTTTTT
CDR3: CASSQNSGLRGTGELFF

V: TRBV20-1
D: -
size: -
J: TRBJ2-5
DNA: TGCAGTGCTAGAGATCACGGGACCCAGTACTTC
CDR3: CSARDHGTQYF

V: TRBV19
D: TRBD2
size: -
J: TRBJ2-1
DNA: TGTGCCAGTAGTATAAGTCCGGGACTAGGGGCTGAGCAGTTCTTC
CDR3: CASSISPGLGAEQFF

V: TRBV6-2/TRBV6-3
D: TRBD2
size: -
J: TRBJ2-7
DNA: TGTGCCAGCAGTTACTCGCCCGGCGGGGGTTACGAGCAGTACTTC
CDR3: CASSYSPGGGYEQYF

V: TRBV4-1
D: -
size: few
J: TRBJ2-1
DNA: TGCGCCAGCAGCCAAGTTCGAGCGGCGGGTGAGCAGTTCTTC
CDR3: CASSQVRAAGEQFF

V: TRBV7-2
D: -
size: -
J: TRBJ2-7
DNA: TGTGCCAGCAGCCTGCGTTGGAACGAGCAGTACTTC
CDR3: CASSLRWNEQYF

V: TRBV6-2/TRBV6-3
D: TRBD2
size: -
J: TRBJ2-1
DNA: TGTGCCAGCAGTTACCGATTGAAAGGGACTAGCGGGAGTAAGTACAATGAGCAGTTCTTC
CDR3: CASSYRLKGTSGSKYNEQFF

V: TRBV4-1
D: -
size: few
J: TRBJ2-1
DNA: TGCGCCAGCAGCCAGAGCGAAATCCCCTACAATGAGCAGTTCTTC
CDR3: CASSQSEIPYNEQFF

V: TRBV5-1
D: TRBD2
size: many
J: TRBJ2-7
DNA: TGCGCCAGCAGCTTGCGGACTAGCGGGATTTACGAGCAGTACTTC
CDR3: CASSLRTSGIYEQYF

V: TRBV3-1
D: -
size: few
J: TRBJ2-1
DNA: TGTGCCAGCAGCCAAGATCCGCGGAGCTACAATGAGCAGTTCTTC
CDR3: CASSQDPRSYNEQFF

V: TRBV18
D: -
size: -
J: TRBJ2-1
DNA: TGTGCCAGCTCACCTAGGGACGGTGAGCAGTTCTTC
CDR3: CASSPRDGEQFF

V: TRBV20-1
D: -
size: -
J: TRBJ2-3
DNA: TGCAGTGCTAGAGATCGACTAGGCACAGATACGCAGTATTTT
CDR3: CSARDRLGTDTQYF

V: TRBV4-3
D: TRBD2
size: many
J: TRBJ2-1
DNA: TGCGCCAGCAGCCAGACACCGGGACTAGCGGGAGTGGGTGAGCAGTTCTTC
CDR3: CASSQTPGLAGVGEQFF

V: TRBV15
D: -
size: many
J: TRBJ2-5
DNA: TGTGCCACCAGCAGAGATCTATGGGAGACCCAGTACTTC
CDR3: CATSRDLWETQYF

V: TRBV28
D: -
size: few
J: TRBJ1-5
DNA: TGTGCCAGCGGGGTCTTGGCGGCGGGCAATCAGCCCCAGCATTTT
CDR3: CASGVLAAGNQPQHF

V: TRBV5-1
D: -
size: -
J: TRBJ2-3
DNA: TGCGCCAGCAGCTTGGCCTACTTCACAGATACGCAGTATTTT
CDR3: CASSLAYFTDTQYF

V: TRBV5-1
D: -
size: -
J: TRBJ2-2
DNA: TGCGCCAGCAGCCTTAGGACTCACGCGAACACCGGGGAGCTGTTTTTT
CDR3: CASSLRTHANTGELFF

V: TRBV7-9
D: -
size: few
J: TRBJ2-7
DNA: TGTGCCAGCAGCGAGGACAGTGGAGAGCAGTACTTC
CDR3: CASSEDSGEQYF

V: TRBV20-1
D: TRBD2
size: -
J: TRBJ2-1
DNA: TGCAGTCTACCTATTAGCGGGGTTTACAATGAGCAGTTCTTC
CDR3: CSLPISGVYNEQFF

V: TRBV19
D: -
size: -
J: TRBJ2-1
DNA: TGTGCCAGTAGCGCCGTACTAGATCAGTCCTACAATGAGCAGTTCTTC
CDR3: CASSAVLDQSYNEQFF

V: TRBV12-3/TRBV12-4
D: -
size: few
J: TRBJ1-5
DNA: TGTGCCAGCACCCCGGAGGGAATTCAGCCCCAGCATTTT
CDR3: CASTPEGIQPQHF

V: TRBV4-2
D: TRBD2
size: many
J: TRBJ2-7
DNA: TGTGCCAGCAGCGGAGGTGGGGCTAGCGGGGAATTCTACGAGCAGTACTTC
CDR3: CASSGGGASGEFYEQYF

V: TRBV2
D: TRBD2
size: few
J: TRBJ2-3
DNA: TGTGCCAGCAGTCCAACTAGCGGGAGTGGTAAAGATACGCAGTATTTT
CDR3: CASSPTSGSGKDTQYF

V: TRBV20-1
D: -
size: many
J: TRBJ1-1
DNA: TGCAGTGCTAGGTTTGACTGGAACACTGAAGCTTTCTTT
CDR3: CSARFDWNTEAFF

V: TRBV5-1
D: TRBD2
size: many
J: TRBJ2-3
DNA: TGTGCCAGCAGCTTATTGGGGGGGAGCACAGATACGCAGTATTTT
CDR3: CASSLLGGSTDTQYF

V: TRBV4-2
D: -
size: -
J: TRBJ2-1
DNA: TGTGCCAGCAGCCGTAGCGGTTCCCAATACAATGAGCAGTTCTTC
CDR3: CASSRSGSQYNEQFF

V: TRBV21-1
D: -
size: few
J: TRBJ1-3
DNA: TGTGCCAGCAGCGGTAGGAGCCACTACTACTCTGGAAACACCATATATTTT
CDR3: CASSGRSHYYSGNTIYF

V: TRBV28
D: -
size: -
J: TRBJ1-2
DNA: TGTGCCAGCACCCCCTCCGCGGGGGCGGGGAACTATGGCTACACCTTC
CDR3: CASTPSAGAGNYGYTF

V: TRBV6-5
D: -
size: few
J: TRBJ1-2
DNA: TGTGCCAGCATTAAAGGGGCTCCTGGCTATGGCTACACCTTC
CDR3: CASIKGAPGYGYTF

V: TRBV20-1
D: TRBD2
size: -
J: TRBJ2-1
DNA: TGCAGTGCTAGAGATTTCCTAGCGGGAGGCCCTGAGCAGTTCTTC
CDR3: CSARDFLAGGPEQFF

V: TRBV14
D: -
size: few
J: TRBJ2-2
DNA: TGTGCCAGCAGCCCGGAACCCGAGGACGCTCCGAGGATGGCCGGGGAGCTGTTTTTT
CDR3: CASSPEPEDAPRMAGELFF

V: TRBV7-8
D: -
size: -
J: TRBJ2-1
DNA: TGTGCCAGCAGCTACTTCGGGACATCTTTGGGCAATGAGCAGTTCTTC
CDR3: CASSYFGTSLGNEQFF

V: TRBV5-1
D: -
size: few
J: TRBJ2-7
DNA: TGCGCCAGCAGCCCGGGACTTATGACCTACGAGCAGTACTTC
CDR3: CASSPGLMTYEQYF

V: TRBV12-3/TRBV12-4
D: -
size: -
J: TRBJ2-7
DNA: TGTGCCAGCAGTTTAGCAAACGCCGGACCAATGGCCTACGAGCAGTACTTC
CDR3: CASSLANAGPMAYEQYF

V: TRBV5-1
D: -
size: few
J: TRBJ2-3
DNA: TGCGCCAGCAGCTTGTACGCAGATACGCAGTATTTT
CDR3: CASSLYADTQYF

V: TRBV29-1
D: TRBD1
size: -
J: TRBJ1-2
DNA: TGCAGCGGGGGAGGGGACAGCTCTTCTTATGGCTACACCTTC
CDR3: CSGGGDSSSYGYTF

V: TRBV24-1
D: -
size: many
J: TRBJ2-1
DNA: TGTGCCACCAGTGTGACTAAAAGCTCCTACAATGAGCAGTTCTTC
CDR3: CATSVTKSSYNEQFF

V: TRBV2
D: TRBD1
size: -
J: TRBJ2-3
DNA: TGTGCCAGCAGTGCCCCCGGGACAGGGGGCGGGGATACGCAGTATTTT
CDR3: CASSAPGTGGGDTQYF

V: TRBV30
D: TRBD2
size: few
J: TRBJ2-2
DNA: TGTGCCTGGACTCCAGGGGTCGGGAGGGGTACCGGGGAGCTGTTTTTT
CDR3: CAWTPGVGRGTGELFF

V: TRBV6-1
D: -
size: few
J: TRBJ1-3
DNA: TGTGCCAGCAGAACCCAGGGGTCTGGAAACACCATATATTTT
CDR3: CASRTQGSGNTIYF

V: TRBV4-2
D: -
size: -
J: TRBJ1-1
DNA: TGTGCCAGCAGCCAAGATCAGGGGAGGAACACTGAAGCTTTCTTT
CDR3: CASSQDQGRNTEAFF

V: TRBV30
D: -
size: -
J: TRBJ2-3
DNA: TGTGCCTGGAGTGTCGCCAGCACAGATACGCAGTATTTT
CDR3: CAWSVASTDTQYF